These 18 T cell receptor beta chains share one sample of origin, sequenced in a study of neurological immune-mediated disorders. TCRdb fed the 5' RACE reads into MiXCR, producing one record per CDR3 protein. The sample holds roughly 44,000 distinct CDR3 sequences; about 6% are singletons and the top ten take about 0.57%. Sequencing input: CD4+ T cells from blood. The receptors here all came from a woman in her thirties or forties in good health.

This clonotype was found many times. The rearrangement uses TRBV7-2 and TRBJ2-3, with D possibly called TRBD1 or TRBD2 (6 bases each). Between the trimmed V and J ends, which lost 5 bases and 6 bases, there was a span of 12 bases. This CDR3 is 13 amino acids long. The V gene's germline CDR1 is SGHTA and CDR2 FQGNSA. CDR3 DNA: TGTGCCAGCAGCCCCCGAGGGGGGGATACGCAGTATTTT. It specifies CASSPRGGDTQYF.

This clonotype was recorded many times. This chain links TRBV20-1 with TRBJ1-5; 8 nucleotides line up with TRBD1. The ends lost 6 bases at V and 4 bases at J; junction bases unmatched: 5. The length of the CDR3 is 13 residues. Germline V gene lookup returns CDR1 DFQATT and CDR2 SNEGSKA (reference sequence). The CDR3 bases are TGCAGTGCCCGAGGGACAGGTAATCAGCCCCAGCATTTT. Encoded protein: CSARGTGNQPQHF.

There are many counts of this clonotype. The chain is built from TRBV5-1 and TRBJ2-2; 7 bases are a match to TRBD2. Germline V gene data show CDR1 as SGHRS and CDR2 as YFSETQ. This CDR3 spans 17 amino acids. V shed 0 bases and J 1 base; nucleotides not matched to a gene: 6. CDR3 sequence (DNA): TGCGCCAGCAGCTTGGTCCTCCTAGCGGTGAACACCGGGGAGCTGTTTTTT. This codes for CASSLVLLAVNTGELFF.

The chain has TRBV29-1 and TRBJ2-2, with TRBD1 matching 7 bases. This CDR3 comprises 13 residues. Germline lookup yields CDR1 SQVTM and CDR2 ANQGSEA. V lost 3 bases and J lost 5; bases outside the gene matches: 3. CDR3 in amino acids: CSVDRGLTGELFF. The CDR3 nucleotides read TGCAGCGTTGACAGGGGGTTGACCGGGGAGCTGTTTTTT.

The CDR3 loop is CSAEVDRGRTYGYTF. In nucleotides, the CDR3 is TGCAGTGCGGAAGTCGACAGGGGGCGCACCTATGGCTACACCTTC. This sequence joins TRBV20-1 and TRBJ1-2, with 10 bases lining up with TRBD1. CDR3 size: 15 residues. J was trimmed by 4 bases and V by 6 bases; bases with no gene match: 11. Germline assignment: CDR1 DFQATT and CDR2 SNEGSKA (reference sequence).

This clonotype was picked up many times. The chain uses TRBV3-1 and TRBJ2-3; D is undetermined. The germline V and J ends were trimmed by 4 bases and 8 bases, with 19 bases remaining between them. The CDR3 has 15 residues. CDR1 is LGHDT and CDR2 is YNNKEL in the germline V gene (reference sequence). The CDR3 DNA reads TGTGCCAGCAGCCCCTTGGTCGATAGCAGAGTTACGCAGTATTTT. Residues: CASSPLVDSRVTQYF.

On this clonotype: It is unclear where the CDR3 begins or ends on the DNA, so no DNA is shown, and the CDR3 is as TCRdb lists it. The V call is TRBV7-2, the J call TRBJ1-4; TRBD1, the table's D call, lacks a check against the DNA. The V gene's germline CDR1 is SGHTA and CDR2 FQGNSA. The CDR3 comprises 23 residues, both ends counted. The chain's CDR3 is CDSSFYICSARGLEGVLNEKLFF.

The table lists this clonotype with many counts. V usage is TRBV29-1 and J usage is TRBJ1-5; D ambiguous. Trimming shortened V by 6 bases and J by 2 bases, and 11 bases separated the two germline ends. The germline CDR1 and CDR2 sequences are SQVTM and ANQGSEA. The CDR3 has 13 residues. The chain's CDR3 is CSVREVGNQPQHF. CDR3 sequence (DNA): TGCAGCGTCCGGGAGGTGGGCAATCAGCCCCAGCATTTT.

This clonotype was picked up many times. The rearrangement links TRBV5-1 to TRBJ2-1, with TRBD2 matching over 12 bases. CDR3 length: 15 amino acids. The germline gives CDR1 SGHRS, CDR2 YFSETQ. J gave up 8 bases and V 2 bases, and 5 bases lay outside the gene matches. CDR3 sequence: CASSLMGLAGHEQFF. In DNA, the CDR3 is TGCGCCAGCAGCTTAATGGGACTAGCGGGCCATGAGCAGTTCTTC.

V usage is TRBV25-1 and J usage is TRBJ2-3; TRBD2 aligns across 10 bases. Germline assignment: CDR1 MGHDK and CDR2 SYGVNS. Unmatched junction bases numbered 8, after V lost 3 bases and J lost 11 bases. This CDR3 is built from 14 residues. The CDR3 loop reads CASSEGLALTEQYF. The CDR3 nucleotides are TGTGCCAGCAGTGAGGGACTAGCGCTCACGGAGCAGTATTTT.

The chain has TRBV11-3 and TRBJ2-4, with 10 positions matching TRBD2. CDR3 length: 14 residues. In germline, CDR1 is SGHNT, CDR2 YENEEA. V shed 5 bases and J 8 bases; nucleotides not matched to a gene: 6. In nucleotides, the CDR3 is TGTGCCAGCAGCCCAACTAGCGGGACTTACATTCAGTACTTC. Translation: CASSPTSGTYIQYF.

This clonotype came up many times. The CDR3 protein is CSASGTSGSNEQFF. The CDR3 DNA follows: TGCAGTGCTAGCGGGACTAGCGGGTCGAATGAGCAGTTCTTC. The chain recombines TRBV20-1 with TRBJ2-1, with 12 bases aligning to TRBD2. The CDR3 contains 14 residues. V dropped 3 bases and J dropped 7; count of bases not matched to a gene: 4. CDR1 is DFQATT, CDR2 SNEGSKA, per germline (reference sequence).

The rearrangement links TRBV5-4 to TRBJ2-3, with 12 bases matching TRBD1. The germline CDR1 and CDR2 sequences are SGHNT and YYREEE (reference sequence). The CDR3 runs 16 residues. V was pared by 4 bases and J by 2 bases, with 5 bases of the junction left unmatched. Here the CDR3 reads CASSRGQGANTDTQYF. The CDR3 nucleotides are TGTGCCAGCAGCCGGGGACAGGGGGCGAACACAGATACGCAGTATTTT.

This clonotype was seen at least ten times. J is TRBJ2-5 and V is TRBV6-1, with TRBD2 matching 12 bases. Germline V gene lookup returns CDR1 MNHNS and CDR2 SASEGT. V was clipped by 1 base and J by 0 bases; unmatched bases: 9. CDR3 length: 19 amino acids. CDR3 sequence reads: CASSEGRSSGRGNQETQYF. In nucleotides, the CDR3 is TGTGCCAGCAGTGAAGGCAGGTCTAGCGGGAGGGGCAACCAAGAGACCCAGTACTTC.

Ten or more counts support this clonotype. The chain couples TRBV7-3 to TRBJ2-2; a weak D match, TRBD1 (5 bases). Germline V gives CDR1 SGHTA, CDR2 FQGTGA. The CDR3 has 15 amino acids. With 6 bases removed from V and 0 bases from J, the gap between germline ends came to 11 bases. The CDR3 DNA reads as TGTGCCAGCAGTCCGACAGTGGCGAACACCGGGGAGCTGTTTTTT. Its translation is CASSPTVANTGELFF.

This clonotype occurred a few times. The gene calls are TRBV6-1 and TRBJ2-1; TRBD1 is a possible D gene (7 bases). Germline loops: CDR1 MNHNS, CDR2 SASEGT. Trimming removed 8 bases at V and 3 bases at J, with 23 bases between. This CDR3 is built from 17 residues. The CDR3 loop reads CASRTGGGGANYNEQFF. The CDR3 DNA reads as TGTGCCAGCCGGACAGGCGGAGGGGGCGCCAACTACAATGAGCAGTTCTTC.

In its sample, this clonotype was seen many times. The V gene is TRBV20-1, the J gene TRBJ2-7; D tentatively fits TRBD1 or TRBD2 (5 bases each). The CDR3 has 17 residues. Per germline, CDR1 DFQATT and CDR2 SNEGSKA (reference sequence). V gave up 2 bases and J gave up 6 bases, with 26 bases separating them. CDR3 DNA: TGCAGTGCTAGAAGGCCCACTTGGGGACCCCTCAAGGGCGAGCAGTACTTC. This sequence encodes CSARRPTWGPLKGEQYF.

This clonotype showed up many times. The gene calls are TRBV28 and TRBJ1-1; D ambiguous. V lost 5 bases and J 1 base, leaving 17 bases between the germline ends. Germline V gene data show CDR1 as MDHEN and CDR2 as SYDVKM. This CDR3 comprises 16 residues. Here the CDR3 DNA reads TGTGCCAGCAGTAACTATCCGTCCAGAGAGAACACTGAAGCTTTCTTT. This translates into CASSNYPSRENTEAFF.